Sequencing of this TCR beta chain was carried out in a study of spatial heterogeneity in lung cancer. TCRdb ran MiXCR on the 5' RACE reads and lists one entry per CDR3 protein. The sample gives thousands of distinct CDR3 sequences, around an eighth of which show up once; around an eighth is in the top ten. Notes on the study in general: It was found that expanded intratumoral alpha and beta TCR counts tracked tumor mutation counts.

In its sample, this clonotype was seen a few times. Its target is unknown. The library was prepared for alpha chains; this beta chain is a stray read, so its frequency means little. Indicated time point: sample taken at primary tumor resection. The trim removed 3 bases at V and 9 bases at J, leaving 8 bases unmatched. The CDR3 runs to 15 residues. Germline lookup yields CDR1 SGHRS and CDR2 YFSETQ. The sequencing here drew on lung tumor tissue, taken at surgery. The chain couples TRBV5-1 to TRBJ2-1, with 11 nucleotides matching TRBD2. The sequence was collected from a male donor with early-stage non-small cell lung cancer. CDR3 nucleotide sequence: TGCGCCAGCAGCTGGTCTAGCGGGAGGTACGTTGAGCAGTTCTTC. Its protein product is CASSWSSGRYVEQFF.